This T cell receptor (beta chain) was sequenced during a study of blood T cells in healthy people across ages. Trimming took 8 bases from V and 6 from J, leaving 14 bases between them. Germline loops: CDR1 MNHEY, CDR2 SVGAGI. This CDR3 has 13 residues. To note about this clonotype: What it binds is unknown.

Broader study findings: TCR beta diversity tracked closely with naive T cell percentage. Compared with aged donors, long-lived donors showed fewer expanded clones, suggesting selection. Considered underestimates were the diversity estimates obtained from one million T cells.

Primed by a sample-barcoded 5' primer and a J-beta primer mix, a second PCR proceeded for roughly 7 to 12 cycles. TCRdb re-analysed the 5' RACE reads in MiXCR, keeping a single row per CDR3 protein. The table has 1.5 million or so distinct CDR3 sequences, 42% seen once. The chain couples TRBV6-5 to TRBJ2-1; TRBD2 is a possible D gene (6 bases). The material sequenced was blood. This TCR was sampled from a woman younger than 30 in good health. CDR3 amino acids: CASRLGQFNEQFF. The CDR3 nucleotides read TGTGCCAGCCGACTAGGACAATTCAATGAGCAGTTCTTC.